This entry features one TCR beta chain sequence. The source of the sample is a study of cytomegalovirus exposure and HLA in healthy donors. On the study more broadly: Within an early data release were 65 million to 90 million unique TCRs drawn from HLA-typed donors.

V was pared by 4 bases and J by 1 base, with 11 bases between. There are 14 residues in the CDR3. Per germline, CDR1 LNHDA and CDR2 SQIVND (reference sequence). This cohort consisted of healthy bone marrow donors. PCR was performed using 60 Vbeta and 13 Jbeta primers. Generated by immunoSEQ multiplex PCR, the TCRdb table keeps only in-frame clones and is missing some. The repertoire has some 120,000 clones, about 69% of them found once; the top ten carry roughly 3%. The material sequenced was PBMCs. The V and J genes are TRBV19 and TRBJ2-7, with D perhaps matching TRBD2 (6 bases). The origin of this receptor is a man aged 30-40 years in good health and CMV-seronegative. The CDR3 is CASSTPGTSYEQYF. The CDR3 DNA reads TGTGCCAGTAGTACCCCCGGGACTTCCTACGAGCAGTACTTC. Full variable domain (missing parts from reference TRBV19 and TRBJ2-7): DGGITQSPKYLFRKEGQNVTLSCEQNLNHDAMYWYRQDPGQGLRLIYYSQIVNDFQKGDIAEGYSVSREKKESFPLTVTSAQKNPTAFYLCASSTPGTSYEQYFGPGTRLTVT.